This T cell receptor beta chain emerged from a study of vaccination and CD4 T cells after COVID-19. Study in general: Post-COVID draws followed diagnosis by a median around 97 days (range 35 to 161). Overlapping spike peptides served as the stimulus for the cells. These peptides came from SARS-CoV-2 and from the common cold coronaviruses HCoV-NL63, HCoV-OC43 and HCoV-229E. Study-level findings and limits: Convalescent patients had 304 of 307 vaccine-specific clones showing spike mono-reactivity.

V lost 6 bases and J lost 8; bases outside the gene matches: 5. This CDR3 comprises 14 residues. The V gene's germline CDR1 is MGHDK and CDR2 SYGVNS. The sample's treatment: approximately 10-day PBMC culture with coronavirus spike peptide pools or control peptides (ViraFEST assay). This clonotype was seen a few times. What it binds is not known. With the Oncomine TCR Beta short-read assay, DNA from cultured CD4+ T cells was sequenced. Scientists extracted genomic DNA from CD4+ T cells grown in culture. TCRdb recomputed calls from the PCR reads with MiXCR, one row per CDR3 protein. The sample lists approximately 19,000 distinct CDR3 sequences, roughly 45% occurring once.

The sequence was obtained from a human donor who had recovered from COVID-19. The material sequenced was CD4+ T cells from blood, cultured in vitro. The V call is TRBV25-1, the J call TRBJ2-1; 12 positions match TRBD1. The CDR3 DNA follows: TGTGCCAGCAGGGGGACAGGGGGCTGGGATGAGCAGTTCTTC. Translated, it gives CASRGTGGWDEQFF.